The 12 T cell receptor beta chains below were found in one sample sequenced in a study of cytomegalovirus exposure and HLA in healthy donors. PCR amplification relied on 60 Vbeta primers (plus 13 Jbeta primers). Assay used: immunoSEQ multiplex PCR; TCRdb lists only in-frame clones, some missing. The table has roughly 190,000 clones, around 81% seen once. Sequenced sample: PBMCs. All receptors come from a man between 18 and 29 years old in good health and CMV-seronegative.

The genes are TRBV27 and TRBJ2-1; D is possibly TRBD2 (5 bases). The CDR3 loop spans 15 amino acids. V was shortened by 10 bases and J by 0 bases, with 16 bases between the two germline ends. The germline gives CDR1 MNHEY, CDR2 SMNVEV (reference sequence). CDR3 amino acids: CATAGRKFSYNEQFF. In DNA, the CDR3 is TGTGCCACCGCGGGCAGAAAATTCTCCTACAATGAGCAGTTCTTC.

This clone was seen only a few times. This sample also contains other DNA sequences that code for the same CDR3. The V call is TRBV18, the J call TRBJ2-5; D remains ambiguous. The CDR3 contains 13 residues. V lost 2 bases, J lost 3 bases, and 7 bases lay in between. Germline V CDR1 and CDR2: KGHSH, LQKENI. CDR3 residues: CASSPGTEETQYF. As DNA, the CDR3 is TGTGCCAGCTCACCAGGCACCGAAGAGACCCAGTACTTC.

The gene calls are TRBV6-5 and TRBJ2-7; the match to TRBD2 covers 14 bases. Germline CDR1 reads MNHEY; CDR2 reads SVGAGI. The CDR3 is 16 amino acids. Trimming at V came to 4 bases and at J to 3 bases, leaving 5 bases not matched to a gene. The CDR3 coding sequence is TGTGCCAGCAGTTCGGGACTAGCGGGGGAGGGCTACGAGCAGTACTTC. Protein product: CASSSGLAGEGYEQYF.

This clone was seen just once. V usage is TRBV15 and J usage is TRBJ1-2; D is undetermined. The CDR3 consists of 15 residues. V was pared by 1 base and J by 3 bases, with 12 bases between. CDR1 and CDR2 (germline): LNHNV, YYDKDF (reference sequence). CDR3 DNA sequence: TGTGCCACCAGCAGAGCGGAGTTCCTGGACTATGGCTACACCTTC. It yields the protein CATSRAEFLDYGYTF.

This rearrangement joins TRBV6-5 to TRBJ1-1; the D gene is possibly TRBD1 (6 bases). Trimming stripped 2 bases from V and 5 bases from J, with 12 bases between. This CDR3 comprises 14 residues. CDR1 MNHEY and CDR2 SVGAGI come from the germline V gene. CDR3 coding DNA: TGTGCCAGCAGTTACGAACAGGGCCGGACTGAAGCTTTCTTT. Its translation: CASSYEQGRTEAFF.

V and J are TRBV7-2 and TRBJ2-2; no definite D call. The CDR3 runs 15 residues. Germline-derived CDR1 and CDR2 are SGHTA and FQGNSA. Trimming cost V 6 bases and J 1 base, with 12 bases left between them. The CDR3 DNA is TGTGCCAGCAGTTATTACACAATGAACACCGGGGAGCTGTTTTTT. Translation: CASSYYTMNTGELFF.

The chain joins TRBV28 to TRBJ2-7; D remains unclear. Trimming took off 6 bases at V and 2 bases at J, with 11 bases between the two ends. Germline CDR1 reads MDHEN; CDR2 reads SYDVKM. This CDR3 has 13 residues. This CDR3 reads CASSVALAYEQYF. CDR3 DNA sequence: TGTGCCAGCAGCGTAGCTCTTGCCTACGAGCAGTACTTC.

V and J are TRBV7-9 and TRBJ1-1; D remains unclear. This CDR3 has 14 amino acids. The V end lost 1 base, the J end lost 1 base, and 7 bases lay between the germline ends. Looked up from germline, CDR1 is SEHNR and CDR2 is FQNEAQ (reference sequence). The CDR3 sequence is CASSLGGTNTEAFF. The CDR3, as DNA: TGTGCCAGCAGCTTAGGCGGAACGAACACTGAAGCTTTCTTT.

The chain combines TRBV7-9 with TRBJ1-4; no definite D call. The germline V gene has CDR1 SEHNR and CDR2 FQNEAQ (reference sequence). This CDR3 comprises 15 residues. The V gene lost 3 bases and the J gene lost 1 base, with 9 bases spanning the gap. CDR3 nucleotide sequence: TGTGCCAGCAGCTTTGGCGGGGTAACTAATGAAAAACTGTTTTTT. This codes for CASSFGGVTNEKLFF.

CDR3 sequence: CASSPRLAGDQQYF. The CDR3 nucleotides read TGTGCCAGCAGCCCCAGACTAGCGGGGGACCAGCAGTACTTC. This sequence joins TRBV9 and TRBJ2-7, with TRBD2 matching over 12 bases. The V and J ends lost 4 bases and 8 bases, in that order; junction bases with no gene match: 7. The germline V gene encodes CDR1 SGDLS and CDR2 YYNGEE. The CDR3 loop spans 14 amino acids. Full variable domain (missing parts from reference TRBV9 and TRBJ2-7): DSGVTQTPKHLITATGQRVTLRCSPRSGDLSVYWYQQSLDQGLQFLIQYYNGEERAKGNILERFSAQQFPDLHSELNLSSLELGDSALYFCASSPRLAGDQQYFGPGTRLTVT.

The V call is TRBV28, the J call TRBJ2-5; 8 nucleotides align to TRBD1. The J call may be mistaken, given a closer DNA end match to TRBJ2-7. From germline, CDR1 is MDHEN and CDR2 SYDVKM. The CDR3 is 14 amino acids. The CDR3 region is CASSLTRGLYEQYF. CDR3 DNA: TGTGCCAGCAGTTTAACCAGGGGGCTGTACGAGCAGTACTTC.

With regard to this clone: One junction end disagrees with the germline gene, perhaps due to a read error. The chain combines TRBV7-9 with TRBJ1-1; D not certain. The CDR3 has 14 amino acids. Germline values: CDR1 SEHNR, CDR2 FQNEAQ (reference sequence). The CDR3, as DNA: TGTTCCAGCAGCTTAGTGGAGTTGAACACTGAAGCTTTCTTT. Protein: CSSSLVELNTEAFF.